This T cell receptor beta chain was sequenced for a study of cytomegalovirus exposure and HLA in healthy donors. Study-wide results and limits: Cytomegalovirus status was reportedly diagnosed by the classifier with high specificity and sensitivity. A later analysis linked a missense variant in DCLRE1C to the trimming of TCR beta V and J genes.

Turning to this clone: The antigen is unknown.

V lost 0 bases and J 8 bases, leaving 14 bases between the germline ends. Per germline, CDR1 SGHRS and CDR2 YFSETQ. The CDR3 consists of 14 residues. The PCR contained 60 Vbeta and 13 Jbeta primers. Some clones are missing from TCRdb's copy, which holds only in-frame ones; the method was immunoSEQ multiplex PCR. Altogether about 110,000 clones are present, roughly 84% being singletons, with the ten largest covering about 6.8%. This clonotype originated in a man younger than 45 in good health and CMV-seropositive. The gene calls are TRBV5-1 and TRBJ1-1; D is unclear. Sequenced sample: PBMCs. CDR3 bases: TGCGCCAGCAGCTTGGCCGTGACGGGAGACGAAGCTTTCTTT. It yields the protein CASSLAVTGDEAFF.